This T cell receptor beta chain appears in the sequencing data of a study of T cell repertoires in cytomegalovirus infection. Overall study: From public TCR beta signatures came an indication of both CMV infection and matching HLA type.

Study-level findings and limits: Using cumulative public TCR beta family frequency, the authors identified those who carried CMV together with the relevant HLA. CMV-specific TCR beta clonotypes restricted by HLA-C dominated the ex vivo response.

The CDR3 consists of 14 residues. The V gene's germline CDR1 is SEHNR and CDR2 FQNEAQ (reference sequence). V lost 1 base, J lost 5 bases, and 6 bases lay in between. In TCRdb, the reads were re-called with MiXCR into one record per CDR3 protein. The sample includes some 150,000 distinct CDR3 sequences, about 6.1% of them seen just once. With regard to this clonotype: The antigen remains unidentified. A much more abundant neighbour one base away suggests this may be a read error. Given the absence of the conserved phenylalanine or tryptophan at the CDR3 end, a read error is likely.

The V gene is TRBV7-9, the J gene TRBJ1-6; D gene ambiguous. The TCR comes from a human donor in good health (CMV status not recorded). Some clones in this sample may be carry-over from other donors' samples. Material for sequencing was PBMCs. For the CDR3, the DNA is TGTGCCAGCAGCTTAGAGGCAGATAATTCACCCCTCCACCTT. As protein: CASSLEADNSPLHL.